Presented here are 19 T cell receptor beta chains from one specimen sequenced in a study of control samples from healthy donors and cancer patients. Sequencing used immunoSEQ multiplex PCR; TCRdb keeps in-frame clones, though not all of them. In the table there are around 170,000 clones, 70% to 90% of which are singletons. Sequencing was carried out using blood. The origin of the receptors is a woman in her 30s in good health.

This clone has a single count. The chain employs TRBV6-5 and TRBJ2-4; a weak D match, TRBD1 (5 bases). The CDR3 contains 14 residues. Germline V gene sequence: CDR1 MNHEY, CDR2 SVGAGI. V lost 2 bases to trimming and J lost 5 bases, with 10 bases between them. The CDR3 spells CASSYRDSENIQYF. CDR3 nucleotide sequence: TGTGCCAGCAGTTACCGCGACAGCGAAAACATTCAGTACTTC.

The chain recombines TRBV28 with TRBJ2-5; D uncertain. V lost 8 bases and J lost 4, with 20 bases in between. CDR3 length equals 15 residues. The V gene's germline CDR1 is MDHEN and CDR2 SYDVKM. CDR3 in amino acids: CASVSFFDERETQYF. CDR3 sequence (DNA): TGTGCCAGCGTCTCATTTTTCGATGAGCGAGAGACCCAGTACTTC.

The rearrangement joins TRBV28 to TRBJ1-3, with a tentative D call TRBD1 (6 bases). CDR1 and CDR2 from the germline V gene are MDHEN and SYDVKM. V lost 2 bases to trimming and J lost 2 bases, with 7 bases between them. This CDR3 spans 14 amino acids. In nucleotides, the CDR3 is TGTGCCAGCAGTTTAAGGACAGCTGGAAACACCATATATTTT. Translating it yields CASSLRTAGNTIYF.

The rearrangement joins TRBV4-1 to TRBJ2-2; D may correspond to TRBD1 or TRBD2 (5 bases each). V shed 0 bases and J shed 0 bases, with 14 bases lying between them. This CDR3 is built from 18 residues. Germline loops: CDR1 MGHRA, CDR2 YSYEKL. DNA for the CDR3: TGCGCCAGCAGCCAAGACTTGTATGGGACGGCGAACACCGGGGAGCTGTTTTTT. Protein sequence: CASSQDLYGTANTGELFF.

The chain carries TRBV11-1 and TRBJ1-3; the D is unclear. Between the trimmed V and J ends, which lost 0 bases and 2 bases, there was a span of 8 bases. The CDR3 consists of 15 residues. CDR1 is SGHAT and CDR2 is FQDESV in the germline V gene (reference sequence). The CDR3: CASSLAWSTGNTIYF. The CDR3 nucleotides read TGTGCCAGCAGCTTAGCGTGGAGTACTGGAAACACCATATATTTT.

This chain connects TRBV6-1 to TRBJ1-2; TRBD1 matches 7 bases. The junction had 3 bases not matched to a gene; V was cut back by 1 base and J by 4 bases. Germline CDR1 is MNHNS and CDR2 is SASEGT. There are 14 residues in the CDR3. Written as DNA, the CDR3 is TGTGCCAGCAGTGAAGAGGGACAGAGCTATGGCTACACCTTC. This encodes CASSEEGQSYGYTF.

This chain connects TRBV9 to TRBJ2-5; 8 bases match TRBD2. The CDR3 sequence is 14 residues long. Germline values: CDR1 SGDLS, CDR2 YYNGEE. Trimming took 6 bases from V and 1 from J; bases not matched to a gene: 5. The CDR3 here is CASTGGGSQETQYF. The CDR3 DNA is TGTGCCAGCACTGGCGGGGGGTCCCAAGAGACCCAGTACTTC. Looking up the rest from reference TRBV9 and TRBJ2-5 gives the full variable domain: DSGVTQTPKHLITATGQRVTLRCSPRSGDLSVYWYQQSLDQGLQFLIQYYNGEERAKGNILERFSAQQFPDLHSELNLSSLELGDSALYFCASTGGGSQETQYFGPGTRLLVL.

CDR3 nucleotides: TGTGCCAGCAGCTGTCGCCCAACTAGCGACGGTATATACAATGAGCAGTTCTTC. This encodes CASSCRPTSDGIYNEQFF. This rearrangement joins TRBV28 to TRBJ2-1, with TRBD2 matching over 7 bases. CDR3 size: 18 residues. The ends lost 6 bases at V and 4 bases at J; junction bases unmatched: 18. Per germline, CDR1 MDHEN and CDR2 SYDVKM.

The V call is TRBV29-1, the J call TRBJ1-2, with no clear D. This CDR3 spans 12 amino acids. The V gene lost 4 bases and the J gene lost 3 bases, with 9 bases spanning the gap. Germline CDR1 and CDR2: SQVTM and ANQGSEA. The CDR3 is CSVVNHDYGYTF. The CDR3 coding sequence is TGCAGCGTTGTAAACCACGACTATGGCTACACCTTC.

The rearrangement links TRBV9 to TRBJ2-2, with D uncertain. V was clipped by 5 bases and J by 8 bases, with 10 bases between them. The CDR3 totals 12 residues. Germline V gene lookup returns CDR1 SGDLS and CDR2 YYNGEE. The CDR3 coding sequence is TGTGCCAGCAGTGGAAGTGGGGGGGAGCTGTTTTTT. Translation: CASSGSGGELFF.

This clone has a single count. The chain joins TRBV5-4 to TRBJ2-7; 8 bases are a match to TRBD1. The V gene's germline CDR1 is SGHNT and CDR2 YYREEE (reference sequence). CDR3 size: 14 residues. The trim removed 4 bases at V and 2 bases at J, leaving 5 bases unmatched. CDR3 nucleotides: TGTGCCAGCAGCAAAAGGGACAGGCCCTACGAGCAGTACTTC. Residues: CASSKRDRPYEQYF.

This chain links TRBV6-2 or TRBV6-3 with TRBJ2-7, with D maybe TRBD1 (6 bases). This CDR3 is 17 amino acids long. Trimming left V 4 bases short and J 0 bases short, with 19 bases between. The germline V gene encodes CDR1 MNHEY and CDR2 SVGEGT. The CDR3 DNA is TGTGCCAGCAGTTCCCTCCCGACAGGCTTCAGCTCCTACGAGCAGTACGTC. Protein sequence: CASSSLPTGFSSYEQYV.

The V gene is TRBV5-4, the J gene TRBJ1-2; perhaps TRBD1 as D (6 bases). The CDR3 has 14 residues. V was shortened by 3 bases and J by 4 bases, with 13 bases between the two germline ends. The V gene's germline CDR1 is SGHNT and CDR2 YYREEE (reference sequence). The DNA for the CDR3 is TGTGCCAGCAGCTCCGGGGGCATGACCTATGGCTACACCTTC. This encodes CASSSGGMTYGYTF. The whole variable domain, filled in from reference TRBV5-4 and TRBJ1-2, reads ETGVTQSPTHLIKTRGQQVTLRCSSQSGHNTVSWYQQALGQGPQFIFQYYREEENGRGNFPPRFSGLQFPNYSSELNVNALELDDSALYLCASSSGGMTYGYTFGSGTRLTVV.

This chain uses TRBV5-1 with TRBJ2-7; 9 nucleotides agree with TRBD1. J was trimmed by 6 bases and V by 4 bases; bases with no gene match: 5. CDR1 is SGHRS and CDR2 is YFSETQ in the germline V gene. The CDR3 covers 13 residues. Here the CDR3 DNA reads TGCGCCAGCAGCGGGGGACAGGGAATCGAGCAGTACTTC. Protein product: CASSGGQGIEQYF.

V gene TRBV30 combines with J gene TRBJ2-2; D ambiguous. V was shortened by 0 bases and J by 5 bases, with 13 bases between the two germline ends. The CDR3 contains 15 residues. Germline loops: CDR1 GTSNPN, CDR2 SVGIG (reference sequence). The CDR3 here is CAWSVAQVGTGELFF. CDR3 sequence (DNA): TGTGCCTGGAGTGTTGCCCAGGTTGGGACCGGGGAGCTGTTTTTT.

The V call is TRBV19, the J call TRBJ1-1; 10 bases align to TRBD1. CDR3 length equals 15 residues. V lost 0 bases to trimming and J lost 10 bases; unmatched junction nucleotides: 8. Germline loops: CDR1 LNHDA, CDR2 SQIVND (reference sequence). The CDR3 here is CASSIETGTGVTAFF. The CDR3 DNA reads TGTGCCAGTAGTATAGAGACGGGGACAGGGGTGACAGCTTTCTTT.

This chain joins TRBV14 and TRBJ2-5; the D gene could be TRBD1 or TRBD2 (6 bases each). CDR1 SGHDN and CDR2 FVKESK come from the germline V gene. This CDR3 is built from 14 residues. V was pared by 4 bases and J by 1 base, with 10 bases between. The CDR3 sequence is CASSLGGIQETQYF. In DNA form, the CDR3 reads TGTGCCAGCAGCCTAGGGGGGATCCAAGAGACCCAGTACTTC.

The CDR3 sequence: CASSPGVGVSFYEQYF. The CDR3 bases are TGTGCCAGTAGTCCTGGTGTAGGGGTTTCATTCTACGAGCAGTACTTC. The chain carries TRBV19 and TRBJ2-7; D perhaps matches TRBD1 (5 bases). The CDR3 totals 16 residues. V was shortened by 5 bases and J by 3 bases, with 20 bases between the two germline ends. Germline-derived CDR1 and CDR2 are LNHDA and SQIVND (reference sequence). The variable domain in full, with the rest retrieved from reference TRBV19 and TRBJ2-7, is DGGITQSPKYLFRKEGQNVTLSCEQNLNHDAMYWYRQDPGQGLRLIYYSQIVNDFQKGDIAEGYSVSREKKESFPLTVTSAQKNPTAFYLCASSPGVGVSFYEQYFGPGTRLTVT.

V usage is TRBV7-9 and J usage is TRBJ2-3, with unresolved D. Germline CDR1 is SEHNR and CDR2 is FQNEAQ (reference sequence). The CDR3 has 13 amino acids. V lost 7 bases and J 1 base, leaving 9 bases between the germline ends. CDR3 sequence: CASNRRGTDTQYF. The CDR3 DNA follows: TGTGCCAGCAACCGTCGAGGCACAGATACGCAGTATTTT.